These 25 T cell receptor beta chains share one sample of origin, sequenced in a study of blood T cells in healthy people across ages. It was with a sample-barcoded 5' primer and a J-beta primer mix that a second PCR of roughly 7 to 12 cycles was run. MiXCR, run by TCRdb on the 5' RACE reads, gives a single entry per CDR3 protein. Of about 1.6 million distinct CDR3 sequences in the sample, about 32% were seen once. The sequenced sample consisted of blood. The receptor source for this set is a woman younger than 45 in good health.

This clonotype was seen only once. The chain carries TRBV10-2 and TRBJ2-7, with D perhaps TRBD2 (6 bases). CDR3 size: 16 residues. Per germline, CDR1 WSHSY and CDR2 SAAADI. V shed 7 bases and J shed 7 bases, with 26 bases lying between them. CDR3 protein: CASKEGMGRPNREQYF. The CDR3 bases are TGCGCCAGCAAGGAGGGCATGGGAAGGCCTAATCGTGAGCAGTACTTC.

This clonotype was detected only a few times. V is TRBV18 and J is TRBJ1-1; D uncertain. Germline CDR1 KGHSH, CDR2 LQKENI. This CDR3 is built from 15 residues. Trimming stripped 0 bases from V and 6 bases from J, with 14 bases between. The CDR3: CASSPPGVVLAEAFF. CDR3 bases: TGTGCCAGCTCACCACCCGGGGTAGTATTAGCTGAAGCTTTCTTT. Filled out from reference TRBV18 and TRBJ1-1, the complete variable domain reads NAGVMQNPRHLVRRRGQEARLRCSPMKGHSHVYWYRQLPEEGLKFMVYLQKENIIDESGMPKERFSAEFPKEGPSILRIQQVVRGDSAAYFCASSPPGVVLAEAFFGQGTRLTVV.

Comment on this clonotype: One junction end disagrees with the germline gene, perhaps due to a read error. As DNA, the CDR3 is TGTGCCAGCAACTTAAACGCTATAGGGGGGGCGCAGTATTTT. Amino acid sequence: CASNLNAIGGAQYF. This chain uses TRBV7-2 with TRBJ2-3; tentative D call: TRBD2 (7 bases). The CDR3 covers 14 residues. Germline assignment: CDR1 SGHTA and CDR2 FQGNSA.

The genes are TRBV11-2 and TRBJ1-2; D uncertain. From germline, CDR1 is SGHAT and CDR2 FQNNGV. The CDR3 has 12 amino acids. The V end lost 5 bases, the J end lost 6 bases, and 10 bases lay between the germline ends. The CDR3 coding sequence is TGTGCCAGCAGCCGATACAAGGATGGCTACACCTTC. Translating gives CASSRYKDGYTF.

This clonotype turned up a few times. The chain carries TRBV4-2 and TRBJ2-1, with 9 positions matching TRBD2. The CDR3 consists of 17 residues. The germline gives CDR1 LGHNA, CDR2 YNFKEQ. The J segment lost 8 bases and the V segment lost 0 bases, leaving 11 bases of the junction unmatched. For the CDR3, the DNA is TGTGCCAGCAGCCAAGAGGAAAGCGGGGGGCCCATGTATGAGCAGTTCTTC. It codes for CASSQEESGGPMYEQFF.

The table lists this clonotype with a few counts. This chain links TRBV7-3 with TRBJ2-4, with no clear D. The J call may be in error: the DNA end matches TRBJ2-7 better. Germline V gene sequence: CDR1 SGHTA, CDR2 FQGTGA. The CDR3 totals 14 residues. This CDR3 reads CASSSTPWAAEQYF. The CDR3 DNA is TGTGCCAGCAGCTCGACCCCCTGGGCAGCCGAGCAGTACTTC.

Regarding this clonotype: Since a much larger clone is just one base distant, this may be a read error. The J gene is TRBJ2-5, the V gene TRBV20-1; 12 nucleotides line up with TRBD2. Germline V gene sequence: CDR1 DFQATT, CDR2 SNEGSKA (reference sequence). The CDR3 consists of 13 residues. The CDR3 DNA reads as TGCAGTGCTATACTAGCGGGGGGAGAGACCCGGTACTTC. Translated: CSAILAGGETRYF.

V is TRBV13 and J is TRBJ2-2; 8 bases fit TRBD1. Germline CDR1 reads PRHDT; CDR2 reads FYEKMQ (reference sequence). After removal of 5 bases from V and 7 bases from J, the junction contained 9 bases not matched to a gene. There are 15 residues in the CDR3. The CDR3 protein is CASSPGQGKVGELFF. DNA for the CDR3: TGTGCCAGCAGCCCTGGACAGGGAAAGGTCGGGGAGCTGTTTTTT.

This clonotype has ten or more counts. The chain links TRBV5-1 to TRBJ2-3; D gene uncertain. The V gene's germline CDR1 is SGHRS and CDR2 YFSETQ. Trimming cost V 1 base and J 4 bases, with 13 bases left between them. CDR3 size: 15 residues. The CDR3 region is CASSLSVEFPDTQYF. CDR3 DNA sequence: TGCGCCAGCAGCTTGAGCGTGGAATTTCCAGATACGCAGTATTTT.

This clonotype was seen ten or more times. The V gene is TRBV12-3 or TRBV12-4, the J gene TRBJ2-3, with a tentative D call TRBD1 (6 bases). V shed 5 bases and J shed 6 bases, with 12 bases lying between them. The CDR3 covers 13 residues. The CDR3 sequence is CASSARGPDTQYF. The CDR3 DNA sequence: TGTGCCAGCAGTGCCAGGGGTCCCGATACGCAGTATTTT.

This clonotype turned up a few times. This sequence joins TRBV7-9 and TRBJ1-2; possibly TRBD1 for D (5 bases). In germline, CDR1 is SEHNR, CDR2 FQNEAQ (reference sequence). The CDR3 length is 13 residues. Trimming took 5 bases from V and 5 from J, leaving 12 bases between them. CDR3 in DNA: TGTGCCAGCAGCGAAACACGGACATATGGCTACACCTTC. Its protein is CASSETRTYGYTF.

This clonotype was found a few times. The chain joins TRBV29-1 to TRBJ2-3; 8 bases agree with TRBD1. This CDR3 is 15 amino acids long. V was clipped by 6 bases and J by 3 bases; unmatched bases: 11. Germline CDR1 and CDR2: SQVTM and ANQGSEA. The CDR3 loop reads CSVPGQGAGTDTQYF. The CDR3 DNA reads as TGCAGCGTCCCAGGCCAGGGGGCTGGGACAGATACGCAGTATTTT.

This clonotype was counted a few times. This chain joins TRBV7-9 and TRBJ1-1; the D gene is possibly TRBD1 (5 bases). V lost 4 bases and J 3 bases, leaving 9 bases between the germline ends. The CDR3 consists of 13 residues. Germline V gene lookup returns CDR1 SEHNR and CDR2 FQNEAQ (reference sequence). The CDR3 sequence: CASSSQAYTEAFF. The CDR3 DNA is TGTGCCAGCAGCTCACAGGCATACACTGAAGCTTTCTTT.

This clonotype was recorded many times. The chain uses TRBV7-9 and TRBJ2-6; weak D call: TRBD2 (5 bases). CDR1 and CDR2 from the germline V gene are SEHNR and FQNEAQ (reference sequence). The V gene lost 5 bases and the J gene lost 0 bases, with 8 bases spanning the gap. There are 15 residues in the CDR3. The CDR3 region has the DNA TGTGCCAGCAGCCCGGGGTTCTCTGGGGCCAACGTCCTGACTTTC. This sequence encodes CASSPGFSGANVLTF.

In DNA, the CDR3 is TGCAGCGTTGATCTAGCGGGGGGTAACACCGGGGAGCTGTTTTTT. Its translation is CSVDLAGGNTGELFF. The chain is built from TRBV29-1 and TRBJ2-2; 11 positions agree with TRBD2. V trimming: 3 bases; J trimming: 2 bases; junction bases outside the gene matches: 2. CDR1 is SQVTM, CDR2 ANQGSEA, per germline. The CDR3 contains 15 residues.

This clonotype was seen a handful of times. This chain uses TRBV29-1 with TRBJ2-1, with D tentatively TRBD2 (6 bases). Germline V gives CDR1 SQVTM, CDR2 ANQGSEA. The CDR3 has 14 amino acids. The germline V and J ends were trimmed by 7 bases and 4 bases, with 17 bases remaining between them. The DNA of the CDR3 is TGCAGCGCCCGGGACTCGTTGATATACAATGAGCAGTTCTTC. This gives the protein CSARDSLIYNEQFF.

For the CDR3, the DNA is TGTGCCAGCAGCCCGAGGACAGGGGGGAGTAATGAAAAACTGTTTTTT. Translating gives CASSPRTGGSNEKLFF. This chain links TRBV9 with TRBJ1-4, with 10 bases fitting TRBD1. J lost 4 bases, V lost 4 bases, and 7 bases had no gene match. This CDR3 has 16 amino acids. Per germline, CDR1 SGDLS and CDR2 YYNGEE. Full variable domain (remainder filled in from reference TRBV9 and TRBJ1-4): DSGVTQTPKHLITATGQRVTLRCSPRSGDLSVYWYQQSLDQGLQFLIQYYNGEERAKGNILERFSAQQFPDLHSELNLSSLELGDSALYFCASSPRTGGSNEKLFFGSGTQLSVL.

This clonotype was detected a few times. J is TRBJ2-7 and V is TRBV10-3; D might be TRBD1 (6 bases). CDR1 is ENHRY and CDR2 is SYGVKD in the germline V gene. The V and J ends lost 6 bases and 4 bases respectively, with 16 bases between them. The CDR3 is made up of 14 amino acids. The DNA of the CDR3 is TGTGCCATCAGGGGGACACAGACCCAATACGAGCAGTACTTC. Translated, it gives CAIRGTQTQYEQYF.

This clonotype has at least ten counts. V and J are TRBV4-2 and TRBJ2-3; D not certain. There are 13 residues in the CDR3. Looked up from germline, CDR1 is LGHNA and CDR2 is YNFKEQ. The V gene lost 0 bases and the J gene lost 5 bases, with 6 bases spanning the gap. The CDR3 spells CASSQETRDTQYF. In DNA form, the CDR3 reads TGTGCCAGCAGCCAAGAGACCAGAGATACGCAGTATTTT.

This clonotype was seen at least ten times. The V call is TRBV4-2, the J call TRBJ2-1, with 7 positions matching TRBD2. The germline V gene has CDR1 LGHNA and CDR2 YNFKEQ. The CDR3 has 16 residues. With 0 bases clipped from V and 5 bases from J, the junction kept 7 bases outside the gene matches. The CDR3 loop is CASSQDTAGVDNEQFF. For the CDR3, the DNA is TGTGCCAGCAGCCAAGATACGGCGGGAGTGGACAATGAGCAGTTCTTC.

This clonotype was found a few times. The chain joins TRBV20-1 to TRBJ2-7; TRBD1 agrees at 8 bases. Germline CDR1 is DFQATT and CDR2 is SNEGSKA (reference sequence). The CDR3 runs to 14 residues. V lost 1 base to trimming and J lost 1 base; unmatched junction nucleotides: 3. CDR3 DNA: TGCAGTGCTAGAGGCGACAGGGGTTCCTACGAGCAGTACTTC. It encodes CSARGDRGSYEQYF.

The chain carries TRBV5-1 and TRBJ2-3, with 8 bases aligning to TRBD1. This CDR3 is built from 16 residues. Trimming at V came to 3 bases and at J to 4 bases, leaving 10 bases not matched to a gene. The V gene's germline CDR1 is SGHRS and CDR2 YFSETQ. The CDR3 coding sequence is TGCGCCAGCAGCTCGTATCCGGACAGGGTCCCAGATACGCAGTATTTT. It encodes CASSSYPDRVPDTQYF. Supplemented by reference TRBV5-1 and TRBJ2-3, the full variable domain reads KAGVTQTPRYLIKTRGQQVTLSCSPISGHRSVSWYQQTPGQGLQFLFEYFSETQRNKGNFPGRFSGRQFSNSRSEMNVSTLELGDSALYLCASSSYPDRVPDTQYFGPGTRLTVL.

The chain employs TRBV7-9 and TRBJ1-2, with 7 bases identical to TRBD1. CDR3 length equals 15 residues. V trimming: 4 bases; J trimming: 6 bases; junction bases outside the gene matches: 11. The germline CDR1 and CDR2 sequences are SEHNR and FQNEAQ (reference sequence). In nucleotides, the CDR3 is TGTGCCAGCAGCTCGGACAGGCGATATTCAAATGGCTACACCTTC. Translation gives CASSSDRRYSNGYTF.

V gene TRBV6-6 combines with J gene TRBJ1-2; D is ambiguous. From germline, CDR1 is MNHNY and CDR2 SVGAGI (reference sequence). V lost 5 bases and J 13 bases, leaving 14 bases between the germline ends. The CDR3 spans 11 residues. CDR3 protein: CASSTIRFFTF. The CDR3 DNA reads as TGTGCCAGCAGTACAATCAGGTTTTTCACCTTC.

This clonotype was seen only once. The chain uses TRBV27 and TRBJ2-7, with 14 bases lining up with TRBD2. Germline assignment: CDR1 MNHEY and CDR2 SMNVEV (reference sequence). The CDR3 has 18 residues. Unmatched junction bases numbered 10, after V lost 6 bases and J lost 0 bases. CDR3 amino acids: CASRRGTSGGIFSYEQYF. The CDR3 DNA is TGTGCCAGCAGGCGTGGGACTAGCGGGGGTATTTTCTCCTACGAGCAGTACTTC.